This section outlines one T cell receptor (beta chain) sequence together with its context. Since no conserved phenylalanine or tryptophan closes the CDR3, a read error is the likely cause. The V gene lost 1 base and the J gene lost 7 bases, with 11 bases spanning the gap. Germline-derived CDR1 and CDR2 are MDHEN and SYDVKM. The CDR3 loop spans 15 amino acids. TCRbeta libraries were built with three rounds of nested PCR, modified from ARM-PCR. TCRdb re-analysed the multiplex PCR reads in MiXCR, keeping a single row per CDR3 protein. In the table there are around 40,000 distinct CDR3 sequences, approximately 61% of which are singletons. These data belong to a study of tumor and adjacent non-tumor tissue in lung cancer. The template was RNA from unsorted bulk tissue. This non-tumor lung sample came from over 3 cm beyond the tumor edge. Donors were chemotherapy-naive, newly diagnosed lung cancer surgical patients in China, August–late 2014.

The sequenced sample was distant non-tumor lung tissue. V usage is TRBV28 and J usage is TRBJ1-6, with D perhaps TRBD1 (6 bases). The receptor's source is a man in his forties or fifties with non-small cell lung cancer. The chain's CDR3 is CASSLSDRPNSPLHL. The CDR3 coding sequence is TGTGCCAGCAGTTTATCGGACAGACCCAATTCACCCCTCCACCTT.